This TCR beta chain was documented in a study of T cells in Graves' hyperthyroidism and ophthalmopathy. This CDR3 has 11 amino acids. V lost 5 bases and J lost 7, with 8 bases in between. This clonotype was seen at least ten times. Amplification targeted TCR beta CDR3 regions from RNA transcripts. Carried out on the TCR CDR3, a first-round RT-PCR used the HTBI primer set. TCRdb called the multiplex PCR reads again in MiXCR, with one record for every CDR3 protein. The sample holds roughly 300,000 distinct CDR3 sequences, 21% seen once. This rearrangement joins TRBV12-3 or TRBV12-4 to TRBJ1-2, with a possible D match to TRBD1 (6 bases). The sequencing input was blood. This receptor was identified in a woman aged 50 to 60 with Graves' hyperthyroidism. CDR3 sequence reads: CASSDRSGYTF. CDR3 DNA: TGTGCCAGCAGTGACAGGTCTGGCTACACCTTC.